Listed here are 16 T cell receptor beta chains from one sample, sequenced in a study of liver allograft versus peripheral blood T cells (dated by TCRdb to 2020 to 2022). Study-level background: The study compared T cell receptor repertoires found within transplanted livers against repertoires in the peripheral blood of liver transplant recipients.

The sequencer listed for this sample is Illumina MiSeq. In-frame beta chains were kept once TCRdb had trimmed the public reads at Q25 with fastp and called clones with MiXCR. Rows with a matching CDR3 protein are joined into one entry that keeps the most common DNA and genes. Here the sample has about 2,700 distinct CDR3 sequences; about a sixth occur a single time. Jointly, the top ten make up 20% to 25% of the sample. The receptors shown here come from a human patient who had a liver transplant. Some T cells seen after a transplant may have their origin in the graft donor.

By sample share, this clonotype is medium-sized (0.01 to 0.1%). The chain combines TRBV29-1 with TRBJ2-7; TRBD1 agrees at 10 bases. The germline V gene encodes CDR1 SQVTM and CDR2 ANQGSEA. The junction had 3 bases not matched to a gene; V was cut back by 4 bases and J by 3 bases. CDR3 length equals 13 residues. The CDR3 sequence: CSVARTGGYEQYF. CDR3 DNA sequence: TGCAGCGTTGCTCGGACAGGGGGCTACGAGCAGTACTTC.

The chain couples TRBV27 to TRBJ2-7; D gene unclear. Germline lookup yields CDR1 MNHEY and CDR2 SMNVEV (reference sequence). V gave up 0 bases and J gave up 3 bases, with 9 bases separating them. The CDR3 has 14 residues. Here the CDR3 DNA reads TGTGCCAGCAGTTTATCCAGCAGGTTCTACGAGCAGTACTTC. It specifies CASSLSSRFYEQYF.

This clonotype has at least ten counts. The CDR3 bases are TGTGCCAGCAGTTTATGGGGCGGGGACGAGCAGTACTTC. It codes for CASSLWGGDEQYF. V is TRBV27 and J is TRBJ2-7, with D possibly being TRBD2 (6 bases). Trimming cost V 1 base and J 5 bases, with 9 bases left between them. The CDR3 runs 13 residues. The V gene's germline CDR1 is MNHEY and CDR2 SMNVEV (reference sequence).

This rearrangement joins TRBV12-3 or TRBV12-4 to TRBJ2-7, with TRBD1 as a possible D gene (7 bases). The CDR3 is made up of 14 amino acids. Trimming cost V 6 bases and J 2 bases, with 14 bases left between them. This CDR3 reads CASSPGGYPYEQYF. In DNA, the CDR3 is TGTGCCAGCAGCCCAGGGGGGTACCCCTACGAGCAGTACTTC.

This clonotype is medium-sized (0.01 to 0.1%). V and J are TRBV19 and TRBJ1-5; D remains unclear. CDR3 size: 13 residues. CDR1 is LNHDA, CDR2 SQIVND, per germline (reference sequence). Trimming removed 3 bases from V and 9 bases from J, with 12 bases in between. The CDR3 DNA reads as TGTGCCAGTAGTATCTATCCCAACCGGCCCCAGCATTTT. Its protein product is CASSIYPNRPQHF.

V usage is TRBV6-5 and J usage is TRBJ1-1; no definite D call. V was clipped by 2 bases and J by 1 base, with 8 bases between them. CDR3 length: 14 residues. The germline V gene has CDR1 MNHEY and CDR2 SVGAGI. The CDR3 DNA follows: TGTGCCAGCAGTTACGGGAATCGGAACACTGAAGCTTTCTTT. Its translation: CASSYGNRNTEAFF.

In its sample, this clonotype is large (0.1 to 1%). The J gene is TRBJ2-1, the V gene TRBV6-2 or TRBV6-3, with a possible D match to TRBD2 (6 bases). The germline gives CDR1 MNHEY, CDR2 SVGEGT. The V end lost 2 bases, the J end lost 0 bases, and 8 bases lay between the germline ends. The CDR3 has 15 residues. In nucleotides, the CDR3 is TGTGCCAGCAGTTACCGCGGGGACTCCTACAATGAGCAGTTCTTC. Translation: CASSYRGDSYNEQFF.

Turning to this clonotype: This likely came from a read error, as a far larger clone is one base away. The chain combines TRBV11-1 with TRBJ2-1; 7 nucleotides agree with TRBD1. CDR1 and CDR2 from the germline V gene are SGHAT and FQDESV (reference sequence). The CDR3 contains 15 residues. DNA for the CDR3: TGTGCCTGCAGCCTTCGACAGGGAAGTGTCAATGAGCAGTTCTTC. It codes for CACSLRQGSVNEQFF.

By share, this clonotype counts as medium-sized. This chain links TRBV7-9 with TRBJ2-5; no definite D call. V shed 5 bases and J shed 0 bases, with 10 bases lying between them. CDR3 length: 14 residues. The germline V gene encodes CDR1 SEHNR and CDR2 FQNEAQ (reference sequence). The CDR3 sequence: CASSADTYQETQYF. Written as DNA, the CDR3 is TGTGCCAGCAGCGCTGACACCTACCAAGAGACCCAGTACTTC.

This chain connects TRBV3-1 to TRBJ2-3; 7 positions match TRBD2. CDR1 and CDR2 (germline): LGHDT, YNNKEL (reference sequence). The trim removed 3 bases at V and 2 bases at J, leaving 8 bases unmatched. The CDR3 length is 16 residues. The CDR3 DNA sequence: TGTGCCAGCAGCCATGCTGGCGGGGGTTACACAGATACGCAGTATTTT. Amino acid sequence: CASSHAGGGYTDTQYF.

By share, this clonotype ranks as medium-sized. The chain is built from TRBV6-1 and TRBJ2-3; 7 nucleotides line up with TRBD1. Germline-derived CDR1 and CDR2 are MNHNS and SASEGT. V was pared by 1 base and J by 0 bases, with 19 bases of the junction left unmatched. The CDR3 is 21 residues long. CDR3 sequence reads: CASSEDNKWINRGPSTDTQYF. Written as DNA, the CDR3 is TGTGCCAGCAGTGAAGACAACAAATGGATTAACAGGGGACCTAGCACAGATACGCAGTATTTT.

The chain has TRBV3-1 and TRBJ2-2; D may be TRBD2 (7 bases). The CDR3 is made up of 16 amino acids. Germline CDR1 and CDR2: LGHDT and YNNKEL (reference sequence). Trimming took off 4 bases at V and 5 bases at J, with 17 bases between the two ends. CDR3: CASSLRGGEATGELFF. CDR3 in DNA: TGTGCCAGCAGCCTTAGGGGGGGCGAGGCGACCGGGGAGCTGTTTTTT. The full variable domain, in which reference TRBV3-1 and TRBJ2-2 provide the parts outside the CDR3, is DTAVSQTPKYLVTQMGNDKSIKCEQNLGHDTMYWYKQDSKKFLKIMFSYNNKELIINETVPNRFSPKSPDKAHLNLHINSLELGDSAVYFCASSLRGGEATGELFFGEGSRLTVL.

The table lists this clonotype with a few counts. This chain connects TRBV7-3 to TRBJ2-5, with 8 bases identical to TRBD2. CDR3 length: 15 residues. V shed 1 base, J shed 5 bases, and the junction held 6 bases outside the gene matches. Germline V gene data show CDR1 as SGHTA and CDR2 as FQGTGA. CDR3: CASSLNGGGRETQYF. The CDR3 DNA sequence: TGTGCCAGCAGCTTAAACGGCGGGGGGAGGGAGACCCAGTACTTC. Variable domain in full (rest from reference TRBV7-3 and TRBJ2-5): GAGVSQTPSNKVTEKGKYVELRCDPISGHTALYWYRQSLGQGPEFLIYFQGTGAADDSGLPNDRFFAVRPEGSVSTLKIQRTERGDSAVYLCASSLNGGGRETQYFGPGTRLLVL.

Turning to this clonotype: Since a far larger clone is one base different, this is likely a read error. CDR3 nucleotides: TGTGCCAGCAGTGACCCGACTAGCGATGAAAATCATGAGCAGTTCTTC. Amino acids: CASSDPTSDENHEQFF. The rearrangement joins TRBV27 to TRBJ2-1; TRBD2 matches at 8 bases. V was pared by 5 bases and J by 8 bases, with 14 bases of the junction left unmatched. The CDR3 has 16 residues. The germline V gene encodes CDR1 MNHEY and CDR2 SMNVEV (reference sequence).

This clonotype is deemed medium-sized (0.01 to 0.1%). The gene calls are TRBV6-1 and TRBJ1-6; D not resolved. Trimming removed 5 bases from V and 5 bases from J, with 7 bases in between. Germline values: CDR1 MNHNS, CDR2 SASEGT. The CDR3 loop spans 13 amino acids. The CDR3 bases are TGTGCCAGCAGTCAAGTTGATAATTCACCCCTCCACTTT. The encoded protein is CASSQVDNSPLHF.

In its sample, this clonotype is medium-sized. The CDR3 coding sequence is TGTGCCAGCAGTTCACCCAGGGGAGGTACCGATGAGCAGTTCTTC. Translating it yields CASSSPRGGTDEQFF. This chain connects TRBV28 to TRBJ2-1; D is possibly TRBD1 or TRBD2 (6 bases each). Germline V gene sequence: CDR1 MDHEN, CDR2 SYDVKM. There are 15 residues in the CDR3. V was trimmed by 4 bases and J by 8 bases, leaving 18 bases between them.